Presented here are 11 T cell receptor beta chains from one specimen sequenced in a study of T cell responses to AZD1222 COVID-19 vaccine. Repertoires were generated with immunoSEQ multiplex PCR, while TCRdb's copy carries only in-frame clones and drops some. The table has 80,000 to 85,000 clones, more than 85% seen once. Source: peripheral blood, taken 28 days after the second AZD1222 dose. These TCRs come from an adult who received the AZD1222 COVID-19 vaccine.

The J gene is TRBJ2-7, the V gene TRBV2; 7 bases match TRBD1. With 5 bases clipped from V and 6 bases from J, the junction kept 4 bases outside the gene matches. Germline V gives CDR1 SNHLY, CDR2 FYNNEI. The CDR3 runs 12 residues. In nucleotides, the CDR3 is TGTGCCAGCAGTCCACAGGGGAGCGAGCAGTACTTC. It specifies CASSPQGSEQYF. Supplemented by reference TRBV2 and TRBJ2-7, the full variable domain reads EPEVTQTPSHQVTQMGQEVILRCVPISNHLYFYWYRQILGQKVEFLVSFYNNEISEKSEIFDDQFSVERPDGSNFTLKIRSTKLEDSAMYFCASSPQGSEQYFGPGTRLTVT.

The V call is TRBV6-5, the J call TRBJ2-1, with 11 bases fitting TRBD2. The ends lost 7 bases at V and 4 bases at J; junction bases unmatched: 6. CDR3 length equals 15 residues. CDR1 is MNHEY, CDR2 SVGAGI, per germline. The CDR3 sequence is CASNRGTSGYNEQFF. CDR3 DNA sequence: TGTGCCAGCAATAGAGGGACTAGCGGTTACAATGAGCAGTTCTTC.

The chain recombines TRBV30 with TRBJ1-3, with D perhaps matching TRBD1 (5 bases). Trimming took off 2 bases at V and 0 bases at J, with 11 bases between the two ends. This CDR3 has 15 residues. Germline CDR1 is GTSNPN and CDR2 is SVGIG (reference sequence). The CDR3 DNA sequence: TGTGCCTGGAGTTCTTGGGGGAGCTCTGGAAACACCATATATTTT. Its protein is CAWSSWGSSGNTIYF. Based on the CDR3 plus reference TRBV30 and TRBJ1-3, the full variable domain is SQTIHQWPATLVQPVGSPLSLECTVEGTSNPNLYWYRQAAGRGLQLLFYSVGIGQISSEVPQNLSASRPQDRQFILSSKKLLLSDSGFYLCAWSSWGSSGNTIYFGEGSWLTVV.

Concerning this clone itself: Distinct nucleotide sequences in the sample also encode this CDR3. The chain uses TRBV6-5 and TRBJ1-2, with TRBD1 matching over 7 bases. The CDR3 loop spans 13 amino acids. After removal of 0 bases from V and 8 bases from J, the junction contained 3 bases not matched to a gene. Germline CDR1 is MNHEY and CDR2 is SVGAGI. Here the CDR3 DNA reads TGTGCCAGCAGTTACTCGACAGGGTACGGCTACACCTTC. Its protein product is CASSYSTGYGYTF.

The gene calls are TRBV4-2 and TRBJ2-1; TRBD2 matches 10 bases. There are 14 residues in the CDR3. V lost 0 bases, J lost 13 bases, and 6 bases stayed unmatched. Germline CDR1 reads LGHNA; CDR2 reads YNFKEQ. In nucleotides, the CDR3 is TGTGCCAGCAGCCAAGAGACAGCGGGAGGGCCCCAGTTCTTC. Protein sequence: CASSQETAGGPQFF.

The J gene is TRBJ2-1, the V gene TRBV5-1; D remains unclear. CDR1 is SGHRS, CDR2 YFSETQ, per germline. With 3 bases removed from V and 15 bases from J, the gap between germline ends came to 19 bases. The CDR3 runs to 13 residues. In DNA form, the CDR3 reads TGCGCCAGCAGCTCCGCCTGGGATGATAAACGGTTCTTC. It is translated as CASSSAWDDKRFF.

This clone was seen just once. This rearrangement joins TRBV3-1 (or the pseudogene TRBV3-2) to TRBJ1-1, with D unresolved. The CDR3 totals 11 residues. Trimming pared 8 bases from V and 3 bases from J, leaving 7 bases between. CDR1 and CDR2 from the germline V gene are LGHDT and YNNKEL (reference sequence). The DNA of the CDR3 is TGTGCCAGCGGAAGGGACACTGAAGCTTTCTTT. This codes for CASGRDTEAFF.

The gene calls are TRBV19 and TRBJ2-7; D might be TRBD1 or TRBD2, each matching 5 bases. CDR1 is LNHDA and CDR2 is SQIVND in the germline V gene (reference sequence). V was shortened by 9 bases and J by 0 bases, with 9 bases between the two germline ends. The CDR3 contains 12 residues. This CDR3 is CASRGISYEQYF. The CDR3 region has the DNA TGTGCCAGCCGGGGCATCTCCTACGAGCAGTACTTC.

This clone was counted once. V gene TRBV7-2 combines with J gene TRBJ1-2, with 7 bases matching TRBD1. Germline CDR1 and CDR2: SGHTA and FQGNSA. J gave up 2 bases and V 8 bases, and 8 bases lay outside the gene matches. The CDR3 is made up of 14 amino acids. Here the CDR3 DNA reads TGTGCCAGCGCCCCAGGGGGGGCGAACTATGGCTACACCTTC. Protein sequence: CASAPGGANYGYTF.

This clone was seen a single time. CDR3 sequence reads: CASSPGPGQGYTF. The CDR3 DNA sequence: TGTGCCAGCAGCCCGGGACCGGGGCAAGGCTACACCTTC. V gene TRBV3-1 (or the pseudogene TRBV3-2) combines with J gene TRBJ1-2, with a possible D match to TRBD1 (5 bases). Trimming left V 4 bases short and J 8 bases short, with 14 bases between. Per germline, CDR1 LGHDT and CDR2 YNNKEL (reference sequence). The CDR3 is 13 amino acids.

This chain links TRBV9 with TRBJ2-6; no reliable D call. V gave up 0 bases and J gave up 0 bases, with 10 bases separating them. The CDR3 length is 17 residues. Per germline, CDR1 SGDLS and CDR2 YYNGEE. CDR3 residues: CASSVALGSSGANVLTF. The DNA for the CDR3 is TGTGCCAGCAGCGTAGCTCTCGGGTCCTCTGGGGCCAACGTCCTGACTTTC.